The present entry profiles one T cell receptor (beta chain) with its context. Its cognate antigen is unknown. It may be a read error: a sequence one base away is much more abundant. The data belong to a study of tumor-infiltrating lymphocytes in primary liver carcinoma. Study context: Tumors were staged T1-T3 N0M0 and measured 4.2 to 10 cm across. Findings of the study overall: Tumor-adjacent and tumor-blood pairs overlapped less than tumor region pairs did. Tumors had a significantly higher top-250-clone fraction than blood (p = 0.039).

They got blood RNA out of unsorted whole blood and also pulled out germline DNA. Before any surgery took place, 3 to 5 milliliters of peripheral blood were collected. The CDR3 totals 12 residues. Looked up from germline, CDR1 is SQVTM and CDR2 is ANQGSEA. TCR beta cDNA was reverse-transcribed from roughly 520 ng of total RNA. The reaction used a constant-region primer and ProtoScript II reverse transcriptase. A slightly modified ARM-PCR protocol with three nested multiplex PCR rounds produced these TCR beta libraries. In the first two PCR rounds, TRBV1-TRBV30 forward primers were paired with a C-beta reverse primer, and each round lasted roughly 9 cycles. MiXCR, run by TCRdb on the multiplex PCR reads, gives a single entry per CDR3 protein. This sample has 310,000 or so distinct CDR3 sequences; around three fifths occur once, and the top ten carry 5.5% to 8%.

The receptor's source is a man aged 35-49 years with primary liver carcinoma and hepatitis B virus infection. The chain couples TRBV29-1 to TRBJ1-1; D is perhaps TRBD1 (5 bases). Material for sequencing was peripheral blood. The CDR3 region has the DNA TGCAGAGTCTCTCAGGGCAGGGCTGAAGCTTTCTTT. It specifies CRVSQGRAEAFF. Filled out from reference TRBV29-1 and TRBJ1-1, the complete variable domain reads SAVISQKPSRDICQRGTSLTIQCQVDSQVTMMFWYRQQPGQSLTLIATANQGSEATYESGFVIDKFPISRPNLTFSTLTVSNMSPEDSSIYLCRVSQGRAEAFFGQGTRLTVV.